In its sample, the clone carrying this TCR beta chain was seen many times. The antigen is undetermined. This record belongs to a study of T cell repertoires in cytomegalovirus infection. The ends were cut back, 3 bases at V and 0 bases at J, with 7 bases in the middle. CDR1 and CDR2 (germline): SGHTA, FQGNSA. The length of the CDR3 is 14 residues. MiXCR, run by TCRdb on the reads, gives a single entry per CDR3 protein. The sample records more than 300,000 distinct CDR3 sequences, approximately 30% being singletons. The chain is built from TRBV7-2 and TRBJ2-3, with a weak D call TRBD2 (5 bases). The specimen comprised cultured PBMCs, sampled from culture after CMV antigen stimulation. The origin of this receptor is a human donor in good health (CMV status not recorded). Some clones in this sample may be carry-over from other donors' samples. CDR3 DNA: TGTGCCAGCAGCTTCCGGGGAAGCACAGATACGCAGTATTTT. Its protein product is CASSFRGSTDTQYF.